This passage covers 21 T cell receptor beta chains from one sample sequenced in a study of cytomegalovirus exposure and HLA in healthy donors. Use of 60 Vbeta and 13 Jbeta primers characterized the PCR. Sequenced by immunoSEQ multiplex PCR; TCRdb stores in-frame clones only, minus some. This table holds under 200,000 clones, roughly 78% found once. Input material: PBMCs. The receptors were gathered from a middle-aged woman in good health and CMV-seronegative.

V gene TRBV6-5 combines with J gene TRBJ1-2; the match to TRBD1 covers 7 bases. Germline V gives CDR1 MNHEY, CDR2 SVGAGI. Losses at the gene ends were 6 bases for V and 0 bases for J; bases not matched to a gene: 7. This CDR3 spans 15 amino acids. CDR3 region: CASRFWDRANYGYTF. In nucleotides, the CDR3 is TGTGCCAGCAGATTCTGGGACAGAGCTAACTATGGCTACACCTTC.

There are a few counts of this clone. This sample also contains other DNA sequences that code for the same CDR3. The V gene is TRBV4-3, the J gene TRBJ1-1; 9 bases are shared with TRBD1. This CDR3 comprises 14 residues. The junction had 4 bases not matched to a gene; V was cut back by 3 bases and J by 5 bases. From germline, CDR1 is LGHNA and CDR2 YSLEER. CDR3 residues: CASSQDRGGTEAFF. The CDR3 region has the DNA TGCGCCAGCAGCCAGGACAGGGGAGGAACTGAAGCTTTCTTT.

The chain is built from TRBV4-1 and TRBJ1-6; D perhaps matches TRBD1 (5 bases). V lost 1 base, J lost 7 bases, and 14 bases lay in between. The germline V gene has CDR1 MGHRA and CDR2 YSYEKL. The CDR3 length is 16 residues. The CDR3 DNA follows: TGCGCCAGCAGCCAAGGGTGGGCAGGGAGGAATTCACCCCTCCACTTT. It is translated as CASSQGWAGRNSPLHF.

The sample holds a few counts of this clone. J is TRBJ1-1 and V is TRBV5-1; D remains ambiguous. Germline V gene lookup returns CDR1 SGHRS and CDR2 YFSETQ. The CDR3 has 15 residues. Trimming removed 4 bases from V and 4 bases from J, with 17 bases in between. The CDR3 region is CASSNDGLRSTEAFF. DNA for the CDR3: TGCGCCAGCAGCAATGATGGTTTAAGGAGCACTGAAGCTTTCTTT.

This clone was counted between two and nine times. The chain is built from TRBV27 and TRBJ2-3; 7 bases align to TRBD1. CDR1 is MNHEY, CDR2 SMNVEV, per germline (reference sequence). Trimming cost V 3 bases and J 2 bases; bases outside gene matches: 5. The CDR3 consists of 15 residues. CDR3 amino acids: CASSFQGTATDTQYF. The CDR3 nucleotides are TGTGCCAGCAGTTTTCAAGGGACAGCCACAGATACGCAGTATTTT.

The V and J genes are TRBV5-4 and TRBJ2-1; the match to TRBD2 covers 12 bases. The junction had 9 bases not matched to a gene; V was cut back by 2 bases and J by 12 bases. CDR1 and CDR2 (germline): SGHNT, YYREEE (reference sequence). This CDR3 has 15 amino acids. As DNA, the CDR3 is TGTGCCAGCAGCTTTCCCTCGGGACTAGCGGGCGGGCAGTTCTTC. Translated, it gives CASSFPSGLAGGQFF.

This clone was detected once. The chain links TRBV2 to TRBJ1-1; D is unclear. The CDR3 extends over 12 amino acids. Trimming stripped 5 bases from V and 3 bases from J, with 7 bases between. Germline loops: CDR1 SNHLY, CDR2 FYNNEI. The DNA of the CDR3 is TGTGCCAGCAGTCCGGCGGACACTGAAGCTTTCTTT. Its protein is CASSPADTEAFF.

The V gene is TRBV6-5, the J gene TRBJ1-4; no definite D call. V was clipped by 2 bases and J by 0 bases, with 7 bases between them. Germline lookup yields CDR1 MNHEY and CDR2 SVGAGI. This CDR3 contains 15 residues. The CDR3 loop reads CASSYEGATNEKLFF. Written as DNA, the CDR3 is TGTGCCAGCAGTTACGAGGGTGCAACTAATGAAAAACTGTTTTTT.

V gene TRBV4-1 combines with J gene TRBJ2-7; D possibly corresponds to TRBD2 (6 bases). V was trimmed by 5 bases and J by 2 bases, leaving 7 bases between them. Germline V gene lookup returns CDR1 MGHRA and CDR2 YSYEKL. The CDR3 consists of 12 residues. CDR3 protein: CASSGGTYEQYF. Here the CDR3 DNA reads TGCGCCAGCAGCGGGGGGACCTACGAGCAGTACTTC.

The DNA for the CDR3 is TGCGCCAGCAGCTGGGGACAGGCCCAATACTACGAGCAGTACTTC. This translates into CASSWGQAQYYEQYF. The rearrangement uses TRBV5-1 and TRBJ2-7, with 8 bases fitting TRBD1. The CDR3 is 15 amino acids. Germline CDR1 and CDR2: SGHRS and YFSETQ. Germline trimming cut 3 bases from V and 3 bases from J; bases unmatched to any gene: 8.

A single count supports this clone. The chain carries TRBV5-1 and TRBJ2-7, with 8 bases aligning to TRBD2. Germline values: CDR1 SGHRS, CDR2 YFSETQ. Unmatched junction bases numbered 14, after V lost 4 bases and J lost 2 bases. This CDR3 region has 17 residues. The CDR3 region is CASSPGVVSGVTYEQYF. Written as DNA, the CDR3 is TGCGCCAGCAGCCCCGGGGTGGTTAGCGGGGTGACCTACGAGCAGTACTTC.

The CDR3 loop reads CASSYVGRWGNQPQHF. CDR3 nucleotide sequence: TGTGCCAGCAGTTATGTGGGGAGGTGGGGCAATCAGCCCCAGCATTTT. The gene calls are TRBV6-6 and TRBJ1-5, with D hard to call. CDR3 size: 16 residues. The V gene lost 3 bases and the J gene lost 2 bases, with 14 bases spanning the gap. Germline CDR1 and CDR2: MNHNY and SVGAGI (reference sequence).

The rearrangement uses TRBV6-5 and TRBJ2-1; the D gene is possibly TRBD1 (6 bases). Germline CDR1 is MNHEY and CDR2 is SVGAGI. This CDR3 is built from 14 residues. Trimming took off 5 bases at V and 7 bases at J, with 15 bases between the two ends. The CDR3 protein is CASSLGQRRNEQFF. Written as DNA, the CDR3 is TGTGCCAGCAGTCTTGGACAGCGGAGGAATGAGCAGTTCTTC.

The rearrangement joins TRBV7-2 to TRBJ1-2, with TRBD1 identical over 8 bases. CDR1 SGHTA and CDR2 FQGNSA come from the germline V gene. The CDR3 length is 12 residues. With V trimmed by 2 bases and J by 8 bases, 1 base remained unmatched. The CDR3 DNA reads TGTGCCAGCAGCTTACCAGGGGGCGGCTACACCTTC. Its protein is CASSLPGGGYTF.

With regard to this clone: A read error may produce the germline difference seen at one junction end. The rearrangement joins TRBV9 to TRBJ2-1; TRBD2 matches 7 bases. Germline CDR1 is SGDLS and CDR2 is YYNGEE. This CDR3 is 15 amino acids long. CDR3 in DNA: TGTGCCAGCAGCGTCGGCCAGCGGGACTACAATGGGCAGTTCTTC. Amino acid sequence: CASSVGQRDYNGQFF.

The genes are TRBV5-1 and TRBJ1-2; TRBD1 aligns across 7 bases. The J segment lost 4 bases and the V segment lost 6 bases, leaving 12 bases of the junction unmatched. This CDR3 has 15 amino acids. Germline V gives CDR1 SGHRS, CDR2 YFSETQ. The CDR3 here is CASKSLQGTSYGYTF. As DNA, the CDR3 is TGCGCCAGCAAATCGTTACAGGGGACTAGCTATGGCTACACCTTC.

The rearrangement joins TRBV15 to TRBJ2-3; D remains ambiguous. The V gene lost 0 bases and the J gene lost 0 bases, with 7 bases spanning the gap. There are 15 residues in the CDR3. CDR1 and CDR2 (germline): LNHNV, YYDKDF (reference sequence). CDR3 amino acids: CATSRDGGSTDTQYF. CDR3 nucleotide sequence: TGTGCCACCAGCAGAGACGGCGGTAGCACAGATACGCAGTATTTT.

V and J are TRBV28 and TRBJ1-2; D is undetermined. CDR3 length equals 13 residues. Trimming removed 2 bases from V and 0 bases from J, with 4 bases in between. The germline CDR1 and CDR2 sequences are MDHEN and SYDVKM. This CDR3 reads CASSLGANYGYTF. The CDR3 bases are TGTGCCAGCAGTTTAGGAGCTAACTATGGCTACACCTTC.

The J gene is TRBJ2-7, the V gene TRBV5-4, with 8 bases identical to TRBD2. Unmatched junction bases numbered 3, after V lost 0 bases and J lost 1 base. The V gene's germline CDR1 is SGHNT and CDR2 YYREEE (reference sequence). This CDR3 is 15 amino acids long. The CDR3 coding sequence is TGTGCCAGCAGCTTGGCACTAGCGGCATCCTACGAGCAGTACTTC. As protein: CASSLALAASYEQYF.

The CDR3 DNA is TGTGCCAGCAGCTTTCCGATCTCTAGATATGGCTACACCTTC. Protein sequence: CASSFPISRYGYTF. V and J are TRBV7-9 and TRBJ1-2; D unclear. Germline V CDR1 and CDR2: SEHNR, FQNEAQ (reference sequence). V dropped 3 bases and J dropped 5 bases, with 13 bases sitting between them. The length of the CDR3 is 14 residues.

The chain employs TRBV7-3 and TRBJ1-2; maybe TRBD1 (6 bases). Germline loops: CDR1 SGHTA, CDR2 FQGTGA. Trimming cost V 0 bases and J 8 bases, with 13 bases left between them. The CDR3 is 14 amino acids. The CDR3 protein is CASSLTSLDRGYTF. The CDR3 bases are TGTGCCAGCAGCTTAACGTCTCTAGACAGGGGCTACACCTTC. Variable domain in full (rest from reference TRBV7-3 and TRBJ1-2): GAGVSQTPSNKVTEKGKYVELRCDPISGHTALYWYRQSLGQGPEFLIYFQGTGAADDSGLPNDRFFAVRPEGSVSTLKIQRTERGDSAVYLCASSLTSLDRGYTFGSGTRLTVV.